This T cell receptor (beta chain) appears in the sequencing data of a study of OX40 agonist ivuxolimab in advanced cancers. The CDR3 extends over 16 amino acids. V lost 3 bases, J lost 4 bases, and 15 bases lay in between. CDR1 is ENHRY and CDR2 is SYGVKD in the germline V gene. Sequenced by immunoSEQ multiplex PCR; TCRdb stores in-frame clones only, minus some. The data show roughly 72,000 clones, approximately 81% seen once. The count of this clone is one. The sampling schedule covered blood at baseline, cycle 4 day 1, and cycle 7 day 1. This sequence was found in an adult with an advanced solid tumor such as melanoma, head and neck, liver or kidney cancer. The gene calls are TRBV10-3 and TRBJ2-2; D might be TRBD1 (6 bases). The sample consisted of CD4+ or CD8+ T cells sorted from blood, taken in a trial of the OX40 agonist ivuxolimab. In nucleotides, the CDR3 is TGTGCCATCAGTGACTTTCTGGACAGAGGCACCGGGGAGCTGTTTTTT. It specifies CAISDFLDRGTGELFF.